This T cell receptor beta chain was sequenced for a study of blood T cell repertoires in COVID-19. Study-level background: The United States, Italy and Spain were the sources of the acute and convalescent COVID-19 samples.

V lost 3 bases to trimming and J lost 8 bases, with 19 bases between them. The CDR3 is 15 amino acids. Germline CDR1 SGHTA, CDR2 FQGNSA. This clone was counted only a few times. Here immunoSEQ multiplex PCR was the method, and the copy in TCRdb shows in-frame clones only, minus some. This table has over 140,000 clones, about 75% appearing once. Donors were grouped by their self-reported clinical history. Sample: PBMCs or T cells enriched from blood (not recorded which). V is TRBV7-2 and J is TRBJ1-2; TRBD1 is a possible D gene (5 bases). The clonotype was recovered from a woman in her fifties or sixties who had recovered from COVID-19. In nucleotides, the CDR3 is TGTGCCAGCAGCTTTAGTGCCTGGGGGGGAGGCGGCTACACCTTC. It is translated as CASSFSAWGGGGYTF.